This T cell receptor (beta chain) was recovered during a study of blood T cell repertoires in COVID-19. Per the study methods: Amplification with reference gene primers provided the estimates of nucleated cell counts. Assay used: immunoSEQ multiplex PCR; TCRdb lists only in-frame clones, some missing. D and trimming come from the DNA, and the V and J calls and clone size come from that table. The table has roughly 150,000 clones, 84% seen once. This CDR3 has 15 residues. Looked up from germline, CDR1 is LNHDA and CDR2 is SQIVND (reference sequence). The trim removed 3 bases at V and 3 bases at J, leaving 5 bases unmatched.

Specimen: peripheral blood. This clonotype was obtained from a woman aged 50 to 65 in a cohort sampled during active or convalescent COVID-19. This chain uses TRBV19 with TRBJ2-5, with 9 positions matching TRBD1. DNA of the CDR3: TGTGCCAGTAGTATCACCGGGACAGGGAAAGAGACCCAGTACTTC. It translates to CASSITGTGKETQYF.